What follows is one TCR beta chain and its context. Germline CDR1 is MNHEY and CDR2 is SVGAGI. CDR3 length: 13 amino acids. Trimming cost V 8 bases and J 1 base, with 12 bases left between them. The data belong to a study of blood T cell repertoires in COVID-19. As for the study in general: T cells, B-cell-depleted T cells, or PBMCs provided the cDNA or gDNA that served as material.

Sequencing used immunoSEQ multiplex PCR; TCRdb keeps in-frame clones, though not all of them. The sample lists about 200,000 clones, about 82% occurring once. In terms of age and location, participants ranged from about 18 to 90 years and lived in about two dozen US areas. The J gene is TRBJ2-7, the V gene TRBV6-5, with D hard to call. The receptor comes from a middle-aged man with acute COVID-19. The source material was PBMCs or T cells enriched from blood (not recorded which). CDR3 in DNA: TGTGCCAGCCGGGTGGAAGCGTCCTACGAGCAGTACTTC. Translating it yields CASRVEASYEQYF.